In its sample, the clone carrying this T cell receptor beta chain was seen a few times. The V end lost 2 bases, the J end lost 2 bases, and 4 bases lay between the germline ends. Germline loops: CDR1 MNHNY, CDR2 SVGAGI (reference sequence). The length of the CDR3 is 12 residues. This entry belongs to a study of quantifying T cell responses using KT2 cells. Background on the study: TCR alpha and beta constant-region primers primed reverse transcription of RNA.

A single-stranded UMI oligo with SP2 sequence was ligated to cDNA 3' ends. The first PCR ran around 4 cycles with an equimolar RC1.1 and RC1.2 beta primer mix. TCRdb ran MiXCR on the UMI-ligation and nested PCR reads and lists one entry per CDR3 protein. The sample includes 45,000 to 65,000 distinct CDR3 sequences, around 12% of them seen just once. Fixed numbers of PBMC received varying amounts of KT2 cells. The chain couples TRBV6-6 to TRBJ2-7; D not certain. Sequenced sample: PBMCs spiked with cells of the T cell clone KT2. This clonotype was obtained from a human donor. Here the CDR3 reads CASSYDTYEQYF. The CDR3 coding sequence is TGTGCCAGCAGTTACGATACCTACGAGCAGTACTTC.